This T cell receptor beta chain was sequenced for a study of blood T cell repertoires in COVID-19. Study-level background: PBMCs, B-cell-depleted T cells, or T cells were the source of the cDNA or gDNA that made up the material.

Original analysis: Amplified reference gene primers provided the basis for estimating nucleated cell counts. The table came from immunoSEQ multiplex PCR; TCRdb's copy has only in-frame clones and leaves some out. V and J calls and clone size are given by that table; D and trimming were obtained from the DNA. Here the sample spans some 130,000 clones, 70% to 80% being singletons. Germline V gene lookup returns CDR1 LGHDT and CDR2 YNNKEL (reference sequence). V was shortened by 5 bases and J by 7 bases, with 21 bases between the two germline ends. The CDR3 is 15 amino acids. The sequenced sample consisted of peripheral blood. V gene TRBV3-1 (or the pseudogene TRBV3-2) combines with J gene TRBJ2-7; D may be TRBD1 (6 bases). This sequence was found in a human donor in a cohort sampled during active COVID-19. The CDR3 sequence: CASSGQGGSFVEQYF. As DNA, the CDR3 is TGTGCCAGCAGCGGACAAGGGGGTAGCTTCGTGGAGCAGTACTTC.